This T cell receptor beta chain was recorded in a study of metastatic and nonmetastatic thyroid tumors (dated by TCRdb to the early 2020s). With regard to the full study: For patients with malignant and with benign thyroid disease, the researchers compared repertoires between peripheral blood samples and tumor or nodule tissue samples. Overall study results and their limits: In both blood and tumor samples, TCR beta diversity was reported to be significantly higher in malignant tumors than in benign nodules.

This clone is regarded as medium-sized (0.01 to 0.1%). No cognate antigen has been identified for it. There are no base qualities to consult, and no much larger clone falls within one base. The receptor library was made with PCR. Sequencing instrument: Illumina HiSeq 4000. High-throughput sequencing was used to profile the CDR3 region of the TCR beta-chain in every patient. As for the original processing: CDR3 differences across clinicopathological groups were used to build a classifier for discriminating distant-metastatic papillary thyroid cancer patients. The Shannon index was used to measure repertoire diversity, and the Morisita-Horn index was used to measure how similar tumor and blood repertoires were. Starting from the raw public reads, TCRdb applied fastp trimming at Q25, assembled clones with MiXCR and retained in-frame beta chains. TCRdb's processing, not the authors', yielded these V and J calls. The table for this sample lists more than 10,000 clones; roughly an eighth of them were counted only once. The biggest ten clones account for 32% of the sample.

The germline V gene supplies CDR1 MDHEN and CDR2 SYDVKM. Reading from cysteine to phenylalanine, the CDR3 counts 11 amino acids. Of the read, only the CDR3 DNA is kept; its 33 bases are in frame from base 1. Trimming at the junction amounts to 2 bases on V and 11 bases on J, and the germline ends lie 7 bases apart. None of the patients had been given any treatment before thyroid surgery. Using T-cell receptor beta sequencing, the study looked back at clinical samples from patients collected from the early 2010s to the late 2010s. The chain is encoded by TRBV28 joined to TRBJ1-5, with no D gene named confidently. This TCR derives from a female donor with papillary thyroid cancer or a benign thyroid nodule (not recorded which). Some clones in this sample may be carry-over from other donors' samples. The source material was blood. The DNA sequence is given as TGTGCCAGCAGTTTAGGTGTGACCCAGCATTTT. It is translated as CASSLGVTQHF.